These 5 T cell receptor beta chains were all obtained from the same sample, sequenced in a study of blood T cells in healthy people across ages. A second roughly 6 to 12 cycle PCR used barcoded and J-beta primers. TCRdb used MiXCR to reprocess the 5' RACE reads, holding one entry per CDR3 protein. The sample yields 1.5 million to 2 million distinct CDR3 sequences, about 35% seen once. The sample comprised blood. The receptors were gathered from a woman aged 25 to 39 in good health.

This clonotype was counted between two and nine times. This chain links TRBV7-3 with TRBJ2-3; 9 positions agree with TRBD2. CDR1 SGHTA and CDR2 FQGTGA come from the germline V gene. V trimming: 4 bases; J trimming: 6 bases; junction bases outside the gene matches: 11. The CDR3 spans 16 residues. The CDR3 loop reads CASSWLGLAGEDTQYF. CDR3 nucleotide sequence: TGTGCCAGCAGCTGGCTCGGGTTAGCGGGAGAGGATACGCAGTATTTT. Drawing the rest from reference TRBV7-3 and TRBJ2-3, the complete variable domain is GAGVSQTPSNKVTEKGKYVELRCDPISGHTALYWYRQSLGQGPEFLIYFQGTGAADDSGLPNDRFFAVRPEGSVSTLKIQRTERGDSAVYLCASSWLGLAGEDTQYFGPGTRLTVL.

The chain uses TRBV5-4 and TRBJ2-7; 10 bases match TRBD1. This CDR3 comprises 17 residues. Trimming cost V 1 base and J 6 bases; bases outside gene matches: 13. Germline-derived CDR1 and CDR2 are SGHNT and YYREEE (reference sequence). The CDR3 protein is CASSLFATGQGFCEQYF. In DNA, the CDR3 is TGTGCCAGCAGCTTGTTTGCAACGGGACAGGGGTTCTGCGAGCAGTACTTC.

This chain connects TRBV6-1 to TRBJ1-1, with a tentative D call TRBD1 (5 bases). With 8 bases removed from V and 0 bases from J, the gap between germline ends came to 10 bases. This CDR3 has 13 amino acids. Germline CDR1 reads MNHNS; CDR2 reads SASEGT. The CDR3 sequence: CASPRGVNTEAFF. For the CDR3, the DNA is TGTGCCAGCCCCCGGGGCGTGAACACTGAAGCTTTCTTT.

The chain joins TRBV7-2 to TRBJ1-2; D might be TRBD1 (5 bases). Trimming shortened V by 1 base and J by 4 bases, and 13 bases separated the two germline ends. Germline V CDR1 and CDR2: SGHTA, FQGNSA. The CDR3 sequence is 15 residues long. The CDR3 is CASSLGGSAPYGYTF. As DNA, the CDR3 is TGTGCCAGCAGCTTAGGGGGGTCGGCTCCCTATGGCTACACCTTC.

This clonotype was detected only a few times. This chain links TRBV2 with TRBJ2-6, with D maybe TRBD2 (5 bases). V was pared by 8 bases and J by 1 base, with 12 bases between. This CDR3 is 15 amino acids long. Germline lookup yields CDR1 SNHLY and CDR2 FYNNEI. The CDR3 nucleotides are TGTGCCAGCGGCCCCGGGATTTCTGGGGCCAACGTCCTGACTTTC. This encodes CASGPGISGANVLTF.